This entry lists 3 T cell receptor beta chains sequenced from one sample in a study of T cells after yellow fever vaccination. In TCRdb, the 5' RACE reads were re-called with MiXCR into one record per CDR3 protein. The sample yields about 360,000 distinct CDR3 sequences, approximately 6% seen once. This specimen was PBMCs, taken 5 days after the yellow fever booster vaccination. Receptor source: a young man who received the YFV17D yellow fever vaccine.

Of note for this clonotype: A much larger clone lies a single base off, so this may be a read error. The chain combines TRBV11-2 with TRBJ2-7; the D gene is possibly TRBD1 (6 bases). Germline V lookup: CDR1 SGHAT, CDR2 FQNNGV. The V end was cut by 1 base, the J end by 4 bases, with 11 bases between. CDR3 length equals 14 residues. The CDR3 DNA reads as TGTGCCAGCAGCTTAGTGGAACAGGGATACGAGCAGTACTTC. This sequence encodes CASSLVEQGYEQYF.

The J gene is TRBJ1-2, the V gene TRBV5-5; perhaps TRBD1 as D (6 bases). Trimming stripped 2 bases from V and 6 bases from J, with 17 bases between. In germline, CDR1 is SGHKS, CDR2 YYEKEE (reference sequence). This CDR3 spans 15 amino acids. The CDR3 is CASSLSGQNHHGYTF. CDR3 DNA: TGTGCCAGCAGCTTATCTGGACAGAACCATCATGGCTACACCTTC.

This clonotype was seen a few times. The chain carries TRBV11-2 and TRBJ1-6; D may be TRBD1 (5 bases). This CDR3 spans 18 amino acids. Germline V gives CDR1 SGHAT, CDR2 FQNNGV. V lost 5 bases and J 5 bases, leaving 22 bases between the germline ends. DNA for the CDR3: TGTGCCAGCAGCCGAGGGTGGGGCCCCCAGTGGAATAATTCACCCCTCCACTTT. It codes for CASSRGWGPQWNNSPLHF.